This passage covers 20 T cell receptor beta chains from one sample sequenced in a study of cytomegalovirus exposure and HLA in healthy donors. It was with 60 Vbeta and 13 Jbeta primers that the PCR ran. Profiling relied on immunoSEQ multiplex PCR, and the TCRdb table lists in-frame clones only, not all of them. This sample carries about 41,000 clones, with 6.2% going to the ten biggest clones. The sequenced sample was PBMCs. These receptors came from a man aged 25-45 years in good health and CMV-seronegative.

CDR3 protein: CASSTDRGAFF. The DNA for the CDR3 is TGTGCCAGCAGTACTGACAGAGGTGCTTTCTTT. The rearrangement uses TRBV2 and TRBJ1-1; D perhaps matches TRBD1 (5 bases). This CDR3 has 11 amino acids. Germline CDR1 reads SNHLY; CDR2 reads FYNNEI. With 5 bases removed from V and 11 bases from J, the gap between germline ends came to 12 bases.

Here the CDR3 DNA reads TGTGCCAGCAGAGGTATGACTAGCGGGAATGAGCAGTTCTTC. Protein sequence: CASRGMTSGNEQFF. The chain is built from TRBV2 and TRBJ2-1; 10 bases match TRBD2. J gave up 7 bases and V 6 bases, and 6 bases lay outside the gene matches. CDR1 and CDR2 (germline): SNHLY, FYNNEI. The CDR3 is 14 residues long.

V and J are TRBV29-1 and TRBJ2-2, with a tentative D call TRBD1 (5 bases). This CDR3 region has 13 residues. CDR1 and CDR2 (germline): SQVTM, ANQGSEA. Trimming took 3 bases from V and 5 from J, leaving 10 bases between them. The DNA for the CDR3 is TGCAGCGTTGACGGACATACAACCGGGGAGCTGTTTTTT. Amino acids: CSVDGHTTGELFF.

Of note for this clone: Other DNA sequences within the sample encode an identical CDR3. This sequence joins TRBV6-5 and TRBJ2-7; 9 nucleotides line up with TRBD1. Germline CDR1 and CDR2: MNHEY and SVGAGI. This CDR3 is built from 15 residues. Unmatched junction bases numbered 5, after V lost 4 bases and J lost 1 base. Here the CDR3 reads CASSLSGTGSYEQYF. In DNA, the CDR3 is TGTGCCAGCAGTTTGTCCGGGACAGGGTCCTACGAGCAGTACTTC.

V is TRBV11-2 and J is TRBJ2-7; the D gene is possibly TRBD2 (7 bases). The length of the CDR3 is 15 residues. Looked up from germline, CDR1 is SGHAT and CDR2 is FQNNGV. V shed 1 base and J shed 6 bases, with 16 bases lying between them. The CDR3 DNA reads TGTGCCAGCAGCTTAGTAGGGGGGGCGAGGCGCGAGCAGTACTTC. Amino acid sequence: CASSLVGGARREQYF.

The chain employs TRBV12-5 and TRBJ2-3; 10 nucleotides line up with TRBD1. Trimming took 4 bases from V and 3 from J; bases not matched to a gene: 4. Germline V gene lookup returns CDR1 LGHNT and CDR2 FRNRAP. The CDR3 consists of 15 residues. CDR3 sequence (DNA): TGTGCTAGTGGTTCGGGACAGGGGTGGACAGATACGCAGTATTTT. This translates into CASGSGQGWTDTQYF.

The chain uses TRBV2 and TRBJ1-5, with D possibly TRBD1 on 5 matching bases. V was cut by 8 bases and J by 7 bases, with 27 bases left in between. This CDR3 contains 17 residues. CDR1 SNHLY and CDR2 FYNNEI come from the germline V gene. CDR3 coding DNA: TGTGCCAGCTCTCCAAGAGGTACTCTTCAGGGTGGGCAGCCCCAGCATTTT. It encodes CASSPRGTLQGGQPQHF.

The genes are TRBV11-2 and TRBJ2-7, with D maybe TRBD2 (7 bases). The V end lost 4 bases, the J end lost 6 bases, and 19 bases lay between the germline ends. The CDR3 loop spans 15 amino acids. The germline V gene has CDR1 SGHAT and CDR2 FQNNGV. As DNA, the CDR3 is TGTGCCAGCAGCTCCAGTTTTACGGGGGGCGGCGAGCAGTACTTC. Its translation: CASSSSFTGGGEQYF.

The chain recombines TRBV7-2 with TRBJ2-2; weak D call: TRBD2 (6 bases). CDR1 and CDR2 from the germline V gene are SGHTA and FQGNSA. The CDR3 runs to 14 residues. V was cut by 4 bases and J by 2 bases, with 8 bases left in between. This CDR3 is CASSYSGNTGELFF. The CDR3 bases are TGTGCCAGCAGCTATAGCGGTAACACCGGGGAGCTGTTTTTT.

The chain is built from TRBV28 and TRBJ1-2; possibly TRBD1 for D (6 bases). The CDR3 extends over 13 amino acids. The germline CDR1 and CDR2 sequences are MDHEN and SYDVKM. Trimming removed 6 bases from V and 1 base from J, with 9 bases in between. The CDR3 sequence: CASSSDSNYGYTF. CDR3 DNA: TGTGCCAGCAGCTCGGACAGTAACTATGGCTACACCTTC.

The rearrangement links TRBV29-1 to TRBJ1-2; 12 nucleotides align to TRBD1. CDR3 length: 15 amino acids. CDR1 is SQVTM, CDR2 ANQGSEA, per germline. V dropped 7 bases and J dropped 5; count of bases not matched to a gene: 11. This CDR3 is CSAEPGTGGKYGYTF. The CDR3 nucleotides read TGCAGCGCAGAACCCGGGACAGGGGGCAAGTATGGCTACACCTTC.

The chain couples TRBV25-1 to TRBJ1-1, with 10 bases lining up with TRBD1. The CDR3 runs to 14 residues. With V trimmed by 4 bases and J by 8 bases, 7 bases remained unmatched. CDR1 is MGHDK, CDR2 SYGVNS, per germline. The CDR3 sequence is CASSAPGQGTEAFF. In nucleotides, the CDR3 is TGTGCCAGCAGTGCCCCGGGACAGGGGACCGAAGCTTTCTTT.

V is TRBV9 and J is TRBJ1-3; 11 bases align to TRBD1. Germline-derived CDR1 and CDR2 are SGDLS and YYNGEE. Trimming took 0 bases from V and 9 from J; bases not matched to a gene: 5. The CDR3 runs 15 residues. CDR3 region: CASSVATGQGGTIYF. The DNA of the CDR3 is TGTGCCAGCAGCGTAGCTACGGGACAGGGGGGCACCATATATTTT.

V is TRBV4-2 and J is TRBJ1-1; possibly TRBD1 for D (6 bases). The V end lost 3 bases, the J end lost 0 bases, and 20 bases lay between the germline ends. Germline V gives CDR1 LGHNA, CDR2 YNFKEQ. The CDR3 runs to 18 residues. This CDR3 is CASSQDSGGSLLNTEAFF. The CDR3 DNA follows: TGTGCCAGCAGCCAGGATTCGGGGGGCAGCCTACTGAACACTGAAGCTTTCTTT.

The chain joins TRBV6-1 to TRBJ2-7, with a possible D match to TRBD2 (7 bases). Trimming pared 10 bases from V and 9 bases from J, leaving 16 bases between. The CDR3 consists of 11 residues. Germline V gene lookup returns CDR1 MNHNS and CDR2 SASEGT. This CDR3 is CAIWGGLGQYF. The CDR3 DNA sequence: TGTGCCATCTGGGGGGGCTTGGGGCAGTACTTC.

The chain employs TRBV7-2 and TRBJ1-3; perhaps TRBD1 as D (6 bases). CDR1 is SGHTA and CDR2 is FQGNSA in the germline V gene. The ends were cut back, 7 bases at V and 3 bases at J, with 19 bases in the middle. This CDR3 is built from 16 residues. CDR3 in DNA: TGTGCCAGCACCGTAACGACAGGCTTAATTGGAAACACCATATATTTT. As protein: CASTVTTGLIGNTIYF. Together with reference TRBV7-2 and TRBJ1-3, the CDR3 gives the full variable domain: GAGVSQSPSNKVTEKGKDVELRCDPISGHTALYWYRQSLGQGLEFLIYFQGNSAPDKSGLPSDRFSAERTGGSVSTLTIQRTQQEDSAVYLCASTVTTGLIGNTIYFGEGSWLTVV.

The V and J genes are TRBV6-5 and TRBJ1-1; D is uncertain. Germline V lookup: CDR1 MNHEY, CDR2 SVGAGI. Trimming cost V 6 bases and J 2 bases, with 4 bases left between them. CDR3 length: 11 amino acids. The CDR3 sequence: CASRLNTEAFF. The CDR3 region has the DNA TGTGCCAGCAGACTAAACACTGAAGCTTTCTTT.

The chain has TRBV6-6 and TRBJ2-1, with 7 bases identical to TRBD2. There are 12 residues in the CDR3. Germline V CDR1 and CDR2: MNHNY, SVGAGI (reference sequence). Trimming took 7 bases from V and 6 from J; bases not matched to a gene: 3. DNA of the CDR3: TGTGCCAGCACGACTAGCTTCAATGAGCAGTTCTTC. Its protein product is CASTTSFNEQFF.

The chain employs TRBV29-1 and TRBJ1-1; possibly TRBD1 for D (5 bases). Looked up from germline, CDR1 is SQVTM and CDR2 is ANQGSEA. Trimming removed 7 bases from V and 4 bases from J, with 22 bases in between. The CDR3 is 15 residues long. The CDR3 sequence is CSALPTRTSGTEAFF. The CDR3 nucleotides are TGCAGCGCCCTCCCGACCCGGACAAGTGGCACTGAAGCTTTCTTT.

V usage is TRBV4-2 and J usage is TRBJ2-1; D possibly corresponds to TRBD1 (5 bases). V gave up 2 bases and J gave up 5 bases, with 10 bases separating them. Germline V gene sequence: CDR1 LGHNA, CDR2 YNFKEQ. The CDR3 has 14 amino acids. CDR3 DNA: TGTGCCAGCAGCCAACTTGCCAGGGACAATGAGCAGTTCTTC. It encodes CASSQLARDNEQFF.